The text below deals with one T cell receptor (beta chain). Its target is not known. Sorting of PBMCs yielded the CD4+ and CD8+ T cells. RNA was isolated and reverse transcribed to cDNA, the sequencing template. The method was immunoSEQ multiplex PCR; TCRdb's version includes in-frame clones alone and lacks a portion of them. The sample contains around 100,000 clones, approximately 58% of which appear only once. This sample stems from a study of CD8+ T cells in alopecia areata. Study-level results: Elevated clonality characterized lesional scalp relative to normal scalp, particularly in alopecia totalis/universalis. TCRs were shared less clearly across patients than in mice, possibly for HLA-related reasons. Normal skin's resident alphabeta T cells are also sequenced in scalp samples.

The CDR3 covers 16 residues. V was pared by 0 bases and J by 9 bases, with 5 bases of the junction left unmatched. Material for sequencing was CD4+ T cells sorted from blood. The receptor's source is a human donor in good health. The chain uses TRBV23-1 and TRBJ1-6; 10 nucleotides line up with TRBD1. TRBV23-1 is given ORF status, its function remaining uncertain. This chain's CDR3 is CASSQSGDRGRSPLHF. CDR3 sequence (DNA): TGCGCCAGCAGTCAATCAGGGGACAGGGGACGTTCACCCCTCCACTTT.